A single T cell receptor (beta chain) is shown here with its context. This entry comes from a study of blood T cell repertoires in COVID-19. Background on the study: T cells, B-cell-depleted T cells, or PBMCs provided the cDNA or gDNA that served as material.

The CDR3 loop spans 15 amino acids. The J segment lost 2 bases and the V segment lost 6 bases, leaving 8 bases of the junction unmatched. CDR1 and CDR2 (germline): SGHTA, FQGNSA. Methods used by the authors: Quantification of nucleated cells was approximated via reference gene primer amplification. Produced via immunoSEQ multiplex PCR; TCRdb's table is partial and in-frame only. Clonal size and the V and J genes are those of that table, whereas D and trimming came from the DNA. Of a few hundred thousand clones listed, around 84% were seen once; the top ten hold roughly a tenth. Seattle enrolled patients during active infection and tracked them longitudinally.

This receptor was obtained from a woman older than 75 with COVID-19, enrolled during active disease. The chain employs TRBV7-2 and TRBJ1-1; the match to TRBD1 covers 8 bases. Sample: peripheral blood. The CDR3 DNA reads TGTGCCAGCAGATCAGGACAGGGAATAAACACTGAAGCTTTCTTT. Protein: CASRSGQGINTEAFF.